The 18 T cell receptor beta chains presented below share a single source sample, sequenced in a study of CD8+CD57+ T cells in acquired aplastic anemia. Template material for TCR beta VDJ and CDR3 profiling consisted of genomic DNA. TCRdb reprocessed the reads with MiXCR, giving one entry per CDR3 protein. The sample has around 190,000 distinct CDR3 sequences, approximately 52% seen once. Sequenced input: sorted CD4+, CD8+, or CD8+CD57+ T cells (not recorded which) from PBMCs. The receptors here all came from a human donor in good health, serving as a control.

The J gene is TRBJ1-1, the V gene TRBV2, with 7 bases aligning to TRBD1. CDR1 and CDR2 (germline): SNHLY, FYNNEI. The CDR3 contains 13 residues. J was trimmed by 1 base and V by 11 bases; bases with no gene match: 7. In DNA form, the CDR3 reads TGTGCCGGACGACAGGGAGCGAACACTGAAGCTTTCTTT. It is translated as CAGRQGANTEAFF.

This sequence joins TRBV29-1 and TRBJ1-2; no reliable D call. The CDR3 has 11 residues. Trimming removed 4 bases from V and 8 bases from J, with 11 bases in between. CDR1 is SQVTM, CDR2 ANQGSEA, per germline. The CDR3 reads CSVVSGFGYTF. In DNA form, the CDR3 reads TGCAGCGTTGTATCCGGGTTCGGCTACACCTTC.

CDR3 sequence reads: CSARDDLDNEQFF. In DNA, the CDR3 is TGCAGTGCTAGAGACGACCTGGACAATGAGCAGTTCTTC. The chain couples TRBV20-1 to TRBJ2-1; D not certain. Germline CDR1 is DFQATT and CDR2 is SNEGSKA (reference sequence). There are 13 residues in the CDR3. Trimming pared 0 bases from V and 5 bases from J, leaving 8 bases between.

This clonotype was detected only a few times. A read error may explain this, as a much larger clone is one base away. V gene TRBV5-5 combines with J gene TRBJ1-2; D is possibly TRBD1 (6 bases). There are 14 residues in the CDR3. V dropped 1 base and J dropped 7 bases, with 14 bases sitting between them. Germline V gene data show CDR1 as SGHKS and CDR2 as YYEKEE (reference sequence). CDR3 region: CASSLWAGEAGYTF. Written as DNA, the CDR3 is TGTGCCAGCAGCTTGTGGGCAGGGGAGGCTGGCTACACCTTC. The variable domain in full, completed from reference TRBV5-5 and TRBJ1-2, reads DAGVTQSPTHLIKTRGQQVTLRCSPISGHKSVSWYQQVLGQGPQFIFQYYEKEERGRGNFPDRFSARQFPNYSSELNVNALLLGDSALYLCASSLWAGEAGYTFGSGTRLTVV.

The V and J genes are TRBV24-1 and TRBJ2-5, with TRBD1 matching over 9 bases. The CDR3 is made up of 15 amino acids. The V gene's germline CDR1 is KGHDR and CDR2 SFDVKD. Trimming removed 4 bases from V and 5 bases from J; junction bases left unmatched: 7. The CDR3 loop is CATSERDRAGETQYF. The CDR3 DNA sequence: TGTGCCACCAGTGAGAGGGACAGGGCGGGGGAGACCCAGTACTTC.

CDR3 sequence reads: CAISESGRGLAEAFF. The CDR3, as DNA: TGTGCCATCAGTGAGTCGGGAAGGGGGCTGGCTGAAGCTTTCTTT. This rearrangement joins TRBV10-3 to TRBJ1-1, with TRBD1 matching over 7 bases. The CDR3 totals 15 residues. V lost 0 bases, J lost 6 bases, and 7 bases stayed unmatched. Germline loops: CDR1 ENHRY, CDR2 SYGVKD.

CDR3 sequence: CASRQGRELGEKLFF. CDR3 bases: TGCGCCAGCCGACAGGGGAGAGAGCTAGGTGAAAAACTGTTTTTT. The chain recombines TRBV5-1 with TRBJ1-4; 8 positions agree with TRBD1. Germline V lookup: CDR1 SGHRS, CDR2 YFSETQ. J gave up 7 bases and V 7 bases, and 12 bases lay outside the gene matches. This CDR3 region has 15 residues. Together with reference TRBV5-1 and TRBJ1-4, the CDR3 gives the full variable domain: KAGVTQTPRYLIKTRGQQVTLSCSPISGHRSVSWYQQTPGQGLQFLFEYFSETQRNKGNFPGRFSGRQFSNSRSEMNVSTLELGDSALYLCASRQGRELGEKLFFGSGTQLSVL.

This clonotype appeared a few times. Possible read error: a much larger clone is one base away. A read error is likely, as this CDR3 ends without the conserved phenylalanine or tryptophan. The chain employs TRBV4-3 and TRBJ1-3; D gene uncertain. This CDR3 has 16 residues. Deletions cut 1 base from V and 2 bases from J, with 12 bases between. Germline V gene lookup returns CDR1 LGHNA and CDR2 YSLEER. The CDR3 reads CASSQVRDGPGNTIYL. In DNA, the CDR3 is TGCGCCAGCAGCCAAGTAAGAGACGGGCCTGGAAACACCATATATCTT.

This clonotype came up a few times. V gene TRBV7-2 combines with J gene TRBJ2-7; D unresolved. Trimming pared 5 bases from V and 2 bases from J, leaving 16 bases between. Germline V gene data show CDR1 as SGHTA and CDR2 as FQGNSA. The length of the CDR3 is 15 residues. CDR3 nucleotide sequence: TGTGCCAGCAGCCGCCCGGCGCAACAGACCTACGAGCAGTACTTC. It codes for CASSRPAQQTYEQYF.

V usage is TRBV28 and J usage is TRBJ2-2, with D perhaps given as TRBD1 or TRBD2 (6 bases each). Germline V gives CDR1 MDHEN, CDR2 SYDVKM. The length of the CDR3 is 15 residues. V lost 3 bases and J lost 2, with 10 bases in between. CDR3 region: CASSLGGFNTGELFF. The CDR3 DNA follows: TGTGCCAGCAGTTTGGGGGGCTTTAACACCGGGGAGCTGTTTTTT.

This sequence joins TRBV2 and TRBJ1-1, with D possibly being TRBD1 (6 bases). This CDR3 has 18 residues. In germline, CDR1 is SNHLY, CDR2 FYNNEI. Trimming took 6 bases from V and 3 from J, leaving 26 bases between them. The CDR3 nucleotides read TGTGCCAGCAGGCCCGGGACATCCAACGGGGGGGGGGACACTGAAGCTTTCTTT. It yields the protein CASRPGTSNGGGDTEAFF. Full variable domain (rest looked up from reference TRBV2 and TRBJ1-1): EPEVTQTPSHQVTQMGQEVILRCVPISNHLYFYWYRQILGQKVEFLVSFYNNEISEKSEIFDDQFSVERPDGSNFTLKIRSTKLEDSAMYFCASRPGTSNGGGDTEAFFGQGTRLTVV.

This chain links TRBV29-1 with TRBJ1-3; TRBD1 matches 7 bases. The CDR3 covers 14 residues. After removal of 6 bases from V and 0 bases from J, the junction contained 5 bases not matched to a gene. Germline-derived CDR1 and CDR2 are SQVTM and ANQGSEA. The CDR3 nucleotides read TGCAGCGTCGGGACAGCAACCTCTGGAAACACCATATATTTT. It yields the protein CSVGTATSGNTIYF.

The chain couples TRBV5-8 to TRBJ2-7; D gene unclear. The CDR3 loop spans 13 amino acids. V was trimmed by 4 bases and J by 5 bases, leaving 13 bases between them. CDR1 is SGHTS and CDR2 is YDEGEE in the germline V gene. CDR3 amino acids: CASSPSYADEQYF. Written as DNA, the CDR3 is TGTGCCAGCAGCCCCTCTTATGCGGACGAGCAGTACTTC.

This clonotype is a singleton in its sample. This chain joins TRBV29-1 and TRBJ1-5, with D uncertain. The CDR3 totals 13 residues. Per germline, CDR1 SQVTM and CDR2 ANQGSEA. Trimming took off 1 base at V and 7 bases at J, with 11 bases between the two ends. As DNA, the CDR3 is TGCAGCGTTGAAGCGGGTGATCGACAGCCCCAGCATTTT. This gives the protein CSVEAGDRQPQHF.

The rearrangement uses TRBV7-2 and TRBJ2-7; 9 bases fit TRBD2. The CDR3 loop spans 15 amino acids. Germline CDR1 SGHTA, CDR2 FQGNSA. Unmatched junction bases numbered 9, after V lost 2 bases and J lost 7 bases. The DNA of the CDR3 is TGTGCCAGCAGCTTACTGGGCGGGGGGGCAGGAGAGCAGTACTTC. This sequence encodes CASSLLGGGAGEQYF.

This clonotype came up many times. The chain links TRBV11-3 to TRBJ1-6; D not resolved. The CDR3 length is 15 residues. Germline-derived CDR1 and CDR2 are SGHNT and YENEEA. V lost 0 bases and J lost 10, with 13 bases in between. DNA for the CDR3: TGTGCCAGCAGCTTAGAGGTTGTAGGTAAGTCACCCCTCCACTTT. It specifies CASSLEVVGKSPLHF.

The J gene is TRBJ2-5, the V gene TRBV5-6; 15 positions agree with TRBD2. V trimming: 7 bases; J trimming: 6 bases; junction bases outside the gene matches: 4. The CDR3 runs to 14 residues. Germline V CDR1 and CDR2: SGHDT, YYEEEE. The CDR3 protein is CASGLAGGRKTQYF. In nucleotides, the CDR3 is TGTGCCAGCGGACTAGCGGGGGGGAGAAAGACCCAGTACTTC.

In this sample, this clonotype turned up a few times. The V and J genes are TRBV25-1 and TRBJ2-7, with 7 bases matching TRBD1. The CDR3 covers 13 residues. Germline CDR1 is MGHDK and CDR2 is SYGVNS. V gave up 4 bases and J gave up 5 bases; unmatched junction bases: 5. CDR3 in DNA: TGTGCCAGCAGTGGACAGGGCGTCCACGAGCAGTACTTC. Translation: CASSGQGVHEQYF.